This T cell receptor beta chain was obtained from a study of early T cells in non-severe SARS-CoV-2 infection. Study summary: Alpha and beta chains were unpaired, from unsorted whole-blood bulk RNA.

In regard to this clonotype: Antigen: not known.

Unique molecular identifiers were affixed to single, distinct cDNA molecules. TCRdb analysed the 5' RACE reads with MiXCR anew, one entry per CDR3 protein. This table holds roughly 83,000 distinct CDR3 sequences, approximately 12% found once. The study's findings and limits: Anti-spike CD8 responses were favored by VDJdb matching, which missed private and CD4 specificities.

Germline V gene sequence: CDR1 SGHDN, CDR2 FVKESK. Trimming cost V 3 bases and J 7 bases, with 10 bases left between them. The CDR3 runs 14 residues. This chain uses TRBV14 with TRBJ1-6; tentatively, D is TRBD1 (6 bases). The TCR sequence derives from an adult who was a healthcare worker with PCR-confirmed SARS-CoV-2 infection or an uninfected control (not recorded which). This material consisted of whole blood, taken at baseline. The CDR3 nucleotides are TGTGCCAGCAGCCATACAGGGCCCAATTCACCCCTCCACTTT. Its protein product is CASSHTGPNSPLHF.